Following are 10 T cell receptor beta chains from one sample sequenced in a study of cytomegalovirus exposure and HLA in healthy donors. Primers for the PCR totalled 60 Vbeta and 13 Jbeta. The assay was immunoSEQ multiplex PCR, and TCRdb's table has in-frame clones only and misses some. Among about 150,000 clones listed, 79% were seen once. The specimen was PBMCs. These TCRs come from a male donor in good health and CMV-seronegative.

This chain joins TRBV4-3 and TRBJ2-3; 8 bases are shared with TRBD1. Germline V gives CDR1 LGHNA, CDR2 YSLEER. J lost 0 bases, V lost 5 bases, and 1 base had no gene match. This CDR3 has 14 amino acids. The DNA for the CDR3 is TGCGCCAGCAGCGGGACAGGAAGCACAGATACGCAGTATTTT. As protein: CASSGTGSTDTQYF.

The chain is built from TRBV7-2 and TRBJ2-7, with D maybe TRBD2 (6 bases). Germline V gene sequence: CDR1 SGHTA, CDR2 FQGNSA. CDR3 size: 16 residues. The germline V and J ends were trimmed by 3 bases and 4 bases, with 19 bases remaining between them. The CDR3 coding sequence is TGTGCCAGCAGCTTCTCGTCGAACCGACTAGTTTACGAGCAGTACTTC. Translation: CASSFSSNRLVYEQYF.

This chain links TRBV30 with TRBJ1-5; TRBD1 might be the D (5 bases). Germline lookup yields CDR1 GTSNPN and CDR2 SVGIG (reference sequence). V was clipped by 1 base and J by 9 bases, with 10 bases between them. This CDR3 region has 12 residues. CDR3 bases: TGTGCCTGGAGTGGGGGGAGGGGGCCCCAGCATTTT. This translates into CAWSGGRGPQHF.

This chain joins TRBV29-1 and TRBJ2-6; 7 bases align to TRBD1. V lost 4 bases and J lost 4; bases outside the gene matches: 4. The CDR3 has 14 residues. Per germline, CDR1 SQVTM and CDR2 ANQGSEA. CDR3 in DNA: TGCAGCGTTGCACAGGGGTACGGGGCCAACGTCCTGACTTTC. Protein: CSVAQGYGANVLTF.

J is TRBJ2-5 and V is TRBV11-3, with TRBD1 matching 11 bases. CDR3 length equals 16 residues. Germline V lookup: CDR1 SGHNT, CDR2 YENEEA. Losses at the gene ends were 4 bases for V and 4 bases for J; bases not matched to a gene: 8. Here the CDR3 reads CASSYGEGQGGETQYF. The CDR3 nucleotides are TGTGCCAGCAGCTACGGTGAGGGACAGGGGGGAGAGACCCAGTACTTC.

Here the CDR3 reads CASNGGGEHTGELFF. CDR3 nucleotides: TGTGCCAGCAATGGCGGGGGGGAGCACACCGGGGAGCTGTTTTTT. The chain links TRBV6-6 to TRBJ2-2; 9 bases align to TRBD2. Unmatched junction bases numbered 6, after V lost 7 bases and J lost 3 bases. Germline CDR1 is MNHNY and CDR2 is SVGAGI (reference sequence). This CDR3 comprises 15 residues.

This chain connects TRBV30 to TRBJ1-6; D is perhaps TRBD1 (6 bases). The V gene lost 3 bases and the J gene lost 2 bases, with 11 bases spanning the gap. Germline V CDR1 and CDR2: GTSNPN, SVGIG (reference sequence). This CDR3 is built from 15 residues. The CDR3 reads CAWSTGFAYNSPLHF. The CDR3 nucleotides are TGTGCCTGGAGCACAGGGTTCGCCTATAATTCACCCCTCCACTTT.

This clone was detected a few times. The chain employs TRBV6-5 and TRBJ1-1; D gene ambiguous. CDR3 length: 12 residues. V was shortened by 6 bases and J by 3 bases, with 8 bases between the two germline ends. The germline CDR1 and CDR2 sequences are MNHEY and SVGAGI. The CDR3 loop is CASRAGHTEAFF. In DNA, the CDR3 is TGTGCCAGCAGGGCTGGGCACACTGAAGCTTTCTTT.

The chain employs TRBV30 and TRBJ2-3; TRBD1 might be the D (6 bases). This CDR3 is built from 13 residues. The germline V gene encodes CDR1 GTSNPN and CDR2 SVGIG (reference sequence). Deletions cut 3 bases from V and 4 bases from J, with 11 bases between. The CDR3 DNA reads as TGTGCCTGGAGCAGGGGTGGCGCAGATACGCAGTATTTT. This sequence encodes CAWSRGGADTQYF. Supplemented by reference TRBV30 and TRBJ2-3, the full variable domain reads SQTIHQWPATLVQPVGSPLSLECTVEGTSNPNLYWYRQAAGRGLQLLFYSVGIGQISSEVPQNLSASRPQDRQFILSSKKLLLSDSGFYLCAWSRGGADTQYFGPGTRLTVL.

This chain connects TRBV19 to TRBJ1-6; a weak D match, TRBD1 (6 bases). The length of the CDR3 is 16 residues. The germline V and J ends were trimmed by 8 bases and 0 bases, with 14 bases remaining between them. Germline V gene data show CDR1 as LNHDA and CDR2 as SQIVND (reference sequence). The CDR3 nucleotides are TGTGCCAGTGATATGGGGGCGAGCTCCTATAATTCACCCCTCCACTTT. Translating gives CASDMGASSYNSPLHF.